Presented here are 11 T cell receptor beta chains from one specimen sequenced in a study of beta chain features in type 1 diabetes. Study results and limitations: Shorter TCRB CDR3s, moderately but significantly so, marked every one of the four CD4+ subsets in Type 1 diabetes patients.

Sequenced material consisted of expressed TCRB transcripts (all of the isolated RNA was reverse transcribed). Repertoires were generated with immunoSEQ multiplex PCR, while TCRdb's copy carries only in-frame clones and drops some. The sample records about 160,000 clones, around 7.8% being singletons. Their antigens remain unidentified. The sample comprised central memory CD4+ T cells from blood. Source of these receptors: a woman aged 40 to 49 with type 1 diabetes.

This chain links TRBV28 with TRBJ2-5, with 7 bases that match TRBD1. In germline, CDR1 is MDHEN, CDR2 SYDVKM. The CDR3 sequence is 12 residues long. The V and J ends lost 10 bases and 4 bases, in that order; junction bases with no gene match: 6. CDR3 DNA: TGTGCCACTTCCAGGGGGTCAGAGACCCAGTACTTC. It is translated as CATSRGSETQYF.

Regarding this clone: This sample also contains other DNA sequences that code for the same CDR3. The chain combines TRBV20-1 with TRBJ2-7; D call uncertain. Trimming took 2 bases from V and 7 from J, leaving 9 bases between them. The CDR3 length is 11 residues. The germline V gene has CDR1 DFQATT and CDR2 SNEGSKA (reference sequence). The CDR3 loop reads CSARSDSEQYF. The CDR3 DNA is TGCAGTGCTAGAAGTGACTCGGAGCAGTACTTC.

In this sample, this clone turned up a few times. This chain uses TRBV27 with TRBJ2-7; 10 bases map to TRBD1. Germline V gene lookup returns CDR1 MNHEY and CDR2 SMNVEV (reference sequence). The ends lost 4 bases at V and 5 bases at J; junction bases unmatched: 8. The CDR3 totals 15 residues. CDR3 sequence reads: CASSYEPGQGNEQYF. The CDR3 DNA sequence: TGTGCCAGCAGTTATGAACCGGGACAGGGGAACGAGCAGTACTTC.

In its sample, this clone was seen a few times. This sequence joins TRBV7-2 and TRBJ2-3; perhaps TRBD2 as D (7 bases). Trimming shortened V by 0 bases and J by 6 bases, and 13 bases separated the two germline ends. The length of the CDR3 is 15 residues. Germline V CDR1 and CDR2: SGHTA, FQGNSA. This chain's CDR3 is CASSLAGGAIDTQYF. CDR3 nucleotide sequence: TGTGCCAGCAGCTTAGCGGGGGGGGCCATCGATACGCAGTATTTT.

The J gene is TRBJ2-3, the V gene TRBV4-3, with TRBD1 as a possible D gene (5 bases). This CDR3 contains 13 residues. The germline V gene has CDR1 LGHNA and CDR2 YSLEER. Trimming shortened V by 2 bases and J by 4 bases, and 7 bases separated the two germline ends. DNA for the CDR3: TGCGCCAGCAGCCAACAGGGTGCAGATACGCAGTATTTT. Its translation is CASSQQGADTQYF.

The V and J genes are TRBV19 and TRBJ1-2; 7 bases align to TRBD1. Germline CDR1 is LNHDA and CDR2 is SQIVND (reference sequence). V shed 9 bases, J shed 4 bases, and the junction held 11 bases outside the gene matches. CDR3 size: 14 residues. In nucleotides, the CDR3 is TGTGCCAGCCGCGACAGGGAGCCTAGCTATGGCTACACCTTC. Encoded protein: CASRDREPSYGYTF. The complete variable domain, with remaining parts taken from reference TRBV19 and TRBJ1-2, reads DGGITQSPKYLFRKEGQNVTLSCEQNLNHDAMYWYRQDPGQGLRLIYYSQIVNDFQKGDIAEGYSVSREKKESFPLTVTSAQKNPTAFYLCASRDREPSYGYTFGSGTRLTVV.

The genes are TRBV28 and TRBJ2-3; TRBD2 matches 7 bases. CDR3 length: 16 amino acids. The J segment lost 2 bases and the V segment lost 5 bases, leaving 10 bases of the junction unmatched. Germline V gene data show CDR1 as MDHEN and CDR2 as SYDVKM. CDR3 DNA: TGTGCCAGCAGTCGGCCAAGCGGGACGTACACAGATACGCAGTATTTT. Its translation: CASSRPSGTYTDTQYF. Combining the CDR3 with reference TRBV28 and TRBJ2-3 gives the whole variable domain DVKVTQSSRYLVKRTGEKVFLECVQDMDHENMFWYRQDPGLGLRLIYFSYDVKMKEKGDIPEGYSVSREKKERFSLILESASTNQTSMYLCASSRPSGTYTDTQYFGPGTRLTVL.

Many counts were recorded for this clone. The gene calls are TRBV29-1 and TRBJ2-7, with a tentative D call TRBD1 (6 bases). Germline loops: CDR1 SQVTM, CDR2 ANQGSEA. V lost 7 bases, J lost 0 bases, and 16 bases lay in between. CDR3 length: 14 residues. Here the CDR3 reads CSGAESQGSYEQYF. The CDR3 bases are TGCAGCGGGGCTGAGTCACAGGGCTCCTACGAGCAGTACTTC.

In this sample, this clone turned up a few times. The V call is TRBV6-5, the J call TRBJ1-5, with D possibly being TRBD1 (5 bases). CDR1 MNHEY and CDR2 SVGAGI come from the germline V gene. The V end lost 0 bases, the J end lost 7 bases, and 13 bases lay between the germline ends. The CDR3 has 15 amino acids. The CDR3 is CASSYSGAREQPQHF. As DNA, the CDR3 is TGTGCCAGCAGTTACTCTGGGGCCCGAGAACAGCCCCAGCATTTT.

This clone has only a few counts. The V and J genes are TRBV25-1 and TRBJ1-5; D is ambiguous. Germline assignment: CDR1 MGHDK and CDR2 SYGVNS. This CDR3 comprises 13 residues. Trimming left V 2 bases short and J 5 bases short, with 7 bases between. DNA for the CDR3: TGTGCCAGCAGTGAAAACTCTTATCAGCCCCAGCATTTT. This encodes CASSENSYQPQHF.

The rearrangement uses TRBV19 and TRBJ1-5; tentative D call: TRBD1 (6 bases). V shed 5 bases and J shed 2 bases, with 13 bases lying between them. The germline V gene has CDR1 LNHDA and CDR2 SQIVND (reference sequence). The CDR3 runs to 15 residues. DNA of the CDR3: TGTGCCAGTAGTGTGGGACATCGGGGCAATCAGCCCCAGCATTTT. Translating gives CASSVGHRGNQPQHF.